These T cell receptor beta chains were read from a single sample in a study of blood T cell repertoires in COVID-19. The data were produced by immunoSEQ multiplex PCR, yet TCRdb's version contains in-frame clones alone and is incomplete. The table has approximately 280,000 clones, around 89% seen once. The material sequenced was PBMCs or T cells enriched from blood (not recorded which). These receptors originate from a woman between 18 and 30 years old with acute COVID-19. Both conserved end residues are part of each CDR3. A D gene is named only where the DNA matches it firmly. Expanded clones are given a class, and other clones once, few, many or no size at all.

NA,TRBV2,TRBJ1-3,TRBD1,TGTGCCAGCAGTGAATTGGCGACAGGGGGCAGAAACACCATATATTTT,CASSELATGGRNTIYF
NA,TRBV14,TRBJ1-1,TRBD1,TGTGCCAGCAGCCAGGGACCTTGGACAGGGGTTATGAACACTGAAGCTTTCTTT,CASSQGPWTGVMNTEAFF
NA,TRBV28,TRBJ1-1,TRBD1,TGTGCCAGCAGCCTGGACAGGGGGAACACTGAAGCTTTCTTT,CASSLDRGNTEAFF
once,TRBV27,TRBJ2-2,NA,TGTGCCAGCAGCCAGTACATAACCGGGGAGCTGTTTTTT,CASSQYITGELFF
NA,TRBV2,TRBJ2-2,NA,TGTGCCAGCAGTGGGACAGAGGAAATTGTCGGGGAGCTGTTTTTT,CASSGTEEIVGELFF
NA,TRBV19,TRBJ1-5,NA,TGTGCCAGTAGAAAACAGGGTCAGCCCCAGCATTTT,CASRKQGQPQHF
NA,TRBV28,TRBJ1-5,NA,TGTGCCAGCAGGGTAGACAGTAGCAATCAGCCCCAGCATTTT,CASRVDSSNQPQHF
once,TRBV30,TRBJ2-7,NA,TGTGCCTGGAGGAATCCGAGCGGTCCCTACGAGCAGTACTTC,CAWRNPSGPYEQYF
NA,TRBV2,TRBJ2-7,TRBD2,TGTGCCAGCAGAGGGGGGACTAGCGGGATTTACGAGCAGTACTTC,CASRGGTSGIYEQYF
NA,TRBV29-1,TRBJ1-1,NA,TGCAGCGTTGAAGCCCTCCTACGGAGGAACACTGAAGCTTTCTTT,CSVEALLRRNTEAFF
NA,TRBV27,TRBJ1-5,NA,TGTGCCAGCAGTTTATCGTGGCAGGGGAATCAGCCCCAGCATTTT,CASSLSWQGNQPQHF
NA,TRBV14,TRBJ2-5,TRBD2,TGTGCCAGCAGCCGAAGAATGGCGGGAGGGCCGGGGGAGACCCAGTACTTC,CASSRRMAGGPGETQYF
NA,TRBV5-3,TRBJ2-4,TRBD2,TGTGCCAGAAGCTTGGTTGCTAGCGGGAGAGTAGCCAAAAACATTCAGTACTTC,CARSLVASGRVAKNIQYF
NA,TRBV7-2,TRBJ2-5,TRBD2,TGTGCCAGCAGCTTATGGACTAGCGGAGAGACCCAGTACTTC,CASSLWTSGETQYF
NA,TRBV7-9,TRBJ1-4,TRBD1,TGTGCCAGCAGCGCACGACAGGGGACGACTAATGAAAAACTGTTTTTT,CASSARQGTTNEKLFF
NA,TRBV27,TRBJ1-5,TRBD1,TGTGCCAGCAGTTTAGGGACAGGGGGACAGCCCCAGCATTTT,CASSLGTGGQPQHF
few,TRBV19,TRBJ1-5,TRBD1,TGTGCCAGTAGTATTTCCAGGGGGTCACCTCAGCCCCAGCATTTT,CASSISRGSPQPQHF
NA,TRBV4-1,TRBJ1-5,TRBD1,TGCGCCAGCAGCCAAGTTGACAGGGCCTATAGCAATCAGCCCCAGCATTTT,CASSQVDRAYSNQPQHF
NA,TRBV10-3,TRBJ1-1,NA,TGTGCCATCAGGAAAGATTGGGACACCACGGCGGGAGCTTTCTTT,CAIRKDWDTTAGAFF
once,TRBV7-3,TRBJ2-1,TRBD2,TGTGCCAGCAGCTTAGAGGCGGGAGGGTGGAATGAGCAGTTCTTC,CASSLEAGGWNEQFF
NA,TRBV29-1,TRBJ2-3,TRBD1,TGCAGCGTTGATCTGGGACAGGTGACAGATACGCAGTATTTT,CSVDLGQVTDTQYF
NA,TRBV30,TRBJ1-6,NA,TGTGCCTGGAGTGTAGGCGGGGTGGTGAGTTCACCCCTCCACTTT,CAWSVGGVVSSPLHF
NA,TRBV5-4,TRBJ2-1,TRBD2,TGTGCCAGCAGCTTGGCCGGGAGGCAGCATGAGCAGTTCTTC,CASSLAGRQHEQFF
once,TRBV28,TRBJ1-1,NA,TGTGCCAGCAGTTTAATCAGGGGATGGGCTTTCTTT,CASSLIRGWAFF
NA,TRBV4-2,TRBJ2-7,NA,TGTGCCAGCAGCCAAGACTTACAGACTAGCGAGCAGTACTTC,CASSQDLQTSEQYF
once,TRBV19,TRBJ1-5,NA,TGTGCCAGTAGTAAGATGGGAGCGCCCCAGCATTTT,CASSKMGAPQHF
NA,TRBV5-1,TRBJ2-7,TRBD1,TGCGCCAGCAGCCATGGGACAGCCCTCCAGGCCTACGAGCAGTACTTC,CASSHGTALQAYEQYF
NA,TRBV2,TRBJ1-5,NA,TGTGCCAGCAGTGAGTTCGGGGGGAGTAATCAGCCCCAGCATTTT,CASSEFGGSNQPQHF
NA,TRBV18,TRBJ2-7,NA,TGTGCCAGCTCACCACGTGATAGCTCGGACGAGCAGTACTTC,CASSPRDSSDEQYF
NA,TRBV30,TRBJ1-2,TRBD1,TGTGCCTGGAGTGTTAAGAGGACAGGGTTTTATGGCTACACCTTC,CAWSVKRTGFYGYTF
NA,TRBV6-6,TRBJ2-7,TRBD1,TGTGCCAGCACCAGTGGATCGGGACAGGGATCCTACGAGCAGTACTTC,CASTSGSGQGSYEQYF
NA,TRBV4-2,TRBJ2-1,TRBD2,TGTGCCAGCAGCCAAGTCCTAGCGGGAGGGAACAATGAGCAGTTCTTC,CASSQVLAGGNNEQFF
NA,TRBV4-2,TRBJ2-1,NA,TGTGCCAGCAGCCAAGGAGATAGGAGTGTCGATGAGCAGTTCTTC,CASSQGDRSVDEQFF
few,TRBV18,TRBJ2-2,NA,TGTGCCAGCTCCGATCACGAGGCCGGGGAGCTGTTTTTT,CASSDHEAGELFF
NA,TRBV3-1/TRBV3-2,TRBJ1-6,NA,TGTGCCAGCAGCCTCGGACATGATAATTCACCCCTCCACTTT,CASSLGHDNSPLHF
NA,TRBV7-6,TRBJ2-7,TRBD2,TGTGCCAGCAGCCCGCAGCGGGACCACGAGCAGTACTTC,CASSPQRDHEQYF
NA,TRBV11-2,TRBJ2-1,TRBD2,TGTGCCAGCAGCCCATCTGGGAGGGAGGGAATAAATGAGCAGTTCTTC,CASSPSGREGINEQFF
NA,TRBV6-5,TRBJ2-7,TRBD2,TGTGCCAGCAAAGCGGGAGTCTCCTACGAGCAGTACTTC,CASKAGVSYEQYF
NA,TRBV30,TRBJ2-2,TRBD2,TGTGCCTGGAGGACTAGCGGGAGCTGGACCGGGGAGCTGTTTTTT,CAWRTSGSWTGELFF
NA,TRBV4-3,TRBJ2-1,TRBD2,TGCGCCAGCAGCCAAGACCGGACTAGCGGGGCCTACAATGAGCAGTTCTTC,CASSQDRTSGAYNEQFF
NA,TRBV15,TRBJ2-7,TRBD1,TGTGCCACCAGCAGAGGGTGGGTTAGAAACGGGACAGGGGGCTACGAGCAGTACTTC,CATSRGWVRNGTGGYEQYF
NA,TRBV28,TRBJ1-2,NA,TGTGCCACCCACCGGGGGAACTATGGCTACACCTTC,CATHRGNYGYTF
NA,TRBV29-1,TRBJ2-5,TRBD2,TGCAGCGTCGGGGGACTAGCGGATGTTTACCAAGAGACCCAGTACTTC,CSVGGLADVYQETQYF
NA,TRBV5-1,TRBJ2-3,NA,TGCGCCAGCAGCTTGGAGCGGCTCGACCCAGATACGCAGTATTTT,CASSLERLDPDTQYF
NA,TRBV27,TRBJ1-2,TRBD1,TGTGCCAGCAGTACCGGGACAGGGGCGGGCTACACCTTC,CASSTGTGAGYTF
NA,TRBV11-1,TRBJ2-5,NA,TGTGCCAGCAGCTTGCAGACAGCTCTGGTTGAGACCCAGTACTTC,CASSLQTALVETQYF
NA,TRBV28,TRBJ1-2,NA,TGTGCCAGCAGTTTATCCGGGACTAGGTGGGGCTACACCTTC,CASSLSGTRWGYTF
NA,TRBV5-4,TRBJ1-2,NA,TGTGCCAGTGTAACAACCTATGGCTACACCTTC,CASVTTYGYTF
NA,TRBV10-2,TRBJ2-7,NA,TGCGCCAGCAGTGAGTCTAGAGGGAGACCCCACGAGCAGTACTTC,CASSESRGRPHEQYF
NA,TRBV14,TRBJ2-7,TRBD1,TGTGCCAGCAGCCCGGGACAGGGCATCTCCTACGAGCAGTACTTC,CASSPGQGISYEQYF
NA,TRBV5-1,TRBJ2-1,NA,TGCGCCAGCAGCTGGGAACAGGGTCCCTACAATGAGCAGTTCTTC,CASSWEQGPYNEQFF
NA,TRBV24-1,TRBJ2-3,NA,TGTGCCACCAGTGCTGATTACTCCACAGATACGCAGTATTTT,CATSADYSTDTQYF
NA,TRBV11-2,TRBJ2-1,NA,TGTGCCAGCAGCTTACCCTCAGACTCTGTAGCGGACTACAATGAGCAGTTCTTC,CASSLPSDSVADYNEQFF
once,TRBV14,TRBJ1-1,NA,TGTGCCAGCACCCGACTTCAGGGATTGAACACTGAAGCTTTCTTT,CASTRLQGLNTEAFF
few,TRBV4-1,TRBJ1-1,NA,TGCGCCAGCAGCCAGGCGGGACTCCGCAAAGCTTTCTTT,CASSQAGLRKAFF
NA,TRBV5-6,TRBJ2-1,NA,TGTGCCAGCAGCTTGGCGCGTAGCTCGGGTTACAATGAGCAGTTCTTC,CASSLARSSGYNEQFF
NA,TRBV5-6,TRBJ2-7,NA,TGTGCCAGCAGCTTGGTTCCGGGATCTAACTCCTACGAGCAGTACTTC,CASSLVPGSNSYEQYF
NA,TRBV10-1,TRBJ2-1,TRBD2,TGCTCCCTTCCCGGGACTAGTCACTACAATGAGCAGTTCTTC,CSLPGTSHYNEQFF
NA,TRBV28,TRBJ2-3,NA,TGTGCCAGCAGAGTACGGGAGATAAAACTGGATACGCAGTATTTT,CASRVREIKLDTQYF
once,TRBV24-1,TRBJ2-5,NA,TGTGCCACCAGTGATTTAGGGGGAGAGACCCAGTACTTC,CATSDLGGETQYF